The 16 T cell receptor beta chains below come from one sample, sequenced in a study of blood T cells in healthy people across ages. A second PCR, run for about 7 to 11 cycles, used a sample-barcoded 5' primer plus a J-beta primer mix. TCRdb ran MiXCR on the 5' RACE reads and lists one entry per CDR3 protein. The repertoire consists of about 1.4 million distinct CDR3 sequences, with 55% to 75% occurring once and the leading ten covering about 6.3%. Sequenced input: blood. Receptor source: a man aged 18-30 years in good health.

The chain recombines TRBV3-1 with TRBJ1-4; D call uncertain. The CDR3 is 14 amino acids. Germline-derived CDR1 and CDR2 are LGHDT and YNNKEL (reference sequence). The V gene lost 4 bases and the J gene lost 7 bases, with 13 bases spanning the gap. The CDR3 nucleotides are TGTGCCAGCAGCCGCACGGAGGGCAGTGAAAAACTGTTTTTT. Amino acids: CASSRTEGSEKLFF.

The chain is built from TRBV9 and TRBJ1-4; no firm D call. Trimming stripped 3 bases from V and 5 bases from J, with 23 bases between. Germline CDR1 reads SGDLS; CDR2 reads YYNGEE. CDR3 length equals 18 residues. The CDR3 DNA sequence: TGTGCCAGCAGCGCAGTTGGGGATCATGGCGACCCGAATGAAAAACTGTTTTTT. Translated: CASSAVGDHGDPNEKLFF. The full variable domain, with the rest looked up from reference TRBV9 and TRBJ1-4, is DSGVTQTPKHLITATGQRVTLRCSPRSGDLSVYWYQQSLDQGLQFLIQYYNGEERAKGNILERFSAQQFPDLHSELNLSSLELGDSALYFCASSAVGDHGDPNEKLFFGSGTQLSVL.

As to this clonotype: A junction end diverges from the germline sequence, so it may reflect a read error. This chain links TRBV10-3 with TRBJ2-4, with TRBD1 matching over 7 bases. Germline assignment: CDR1 ENHRY and CDR2 SYGVKD. The CDR3 length is 19 residues. The CDR3, as DNA: TGTGCCATCAGCGAGTCAGGCGTGGACAGGCTTGAATCCAAAAACATTCAGTACTTC. This translates into CAISESGVDRLESKNIQYF.

The DNA of the CDR3 is TGTGCCAGCAGTTTCCCCCCAGCGGGAGGGATTACAGATACGCAGTATTTT. This encodes CASSFPPAGGITDTQYF. The gene calls are TRBV12-3 or TRBV12-4 and TRBJ2-3, with 10 positions matching TRBD2. V dropped 3 bases and J dropped 3; count of bases not matched to a gene: 9. The CDR3 contains 17 residues.

The V gene is TRBV3-1, the J gene TRBJ1-6, with 12 bases that match TRBD1. J gave up 10 bases and V 5 bases, and 6 bases lay outside the gene matches. The length of the CDR3 is 15 residues. Looked up from germline, CDR1 is LGHDT and CDR2 is YNNKEL (reference sequence). The CDR3 nucleotides are TGTGCCAGCAGCGACGGGACAGGGGGCTGGTCACCCCTCCACTTT. Amino acid sequence: CASSDGTGGWSPLHF.

This clonotype was recorded a few times. The rearrangement uses TRBV29-1 and TRBJ2-7, with 9 bases that match TRBD1. Germline V gene data show CDR1 as SQVTM and CDR2 as ANQGSEA. The J segment lost 2 bases and the V segment lost 4 bases, leaving 6 bases of the junction unmatched. The CDR3 contains 14 residues. This CDR3 is CSVALGQGTYEQYF. The CDR3 nucleotides are TGCAGCGTTGCCCTGGGACAGGGAACCTACGAGCAGTACTTC.

The V gene is TRBV6-6, the J gene TRBJ1-2; unclear D gene. Trimming removed 2 bases at V and 10 bases at J, with 17 bases between. In germline, CDR1 is MNHNY, CDR2 SVGAGI (reference sequence). This CDR3 has 14 amino acids. The CDR3 region is CASSYEAILSAYTF. The CDR3 DNA reads TGTGCCAGCAGTTACGAGGCTATCCTATCGGCCTACACCTTC.

The genes are TRBV5-6 and TRBJ2-1; the D gene could be TRBD1 or TRBD2 (5 bases each). V lost 5 bases and J 9 bases, leaving 12 bases between the germline ends. Germline V lookup: CDR1 SGHDT, CDR2 YYEEEE. CDR3 size: 12 residues. The CDR3 loop reads CASRAGTVEQFF. CDR3 DNA sequence: TGTGCCAGCAGGGCAGGGACGGTTGAGCAGTTCTTC.

The sample holds a few counts of this clonotype. The V call is TRBV10-3, the J call TRBJ1-1, with a weak D call TRBD1 (6 bases). Deletions cut 6 bases from V and 3 bases from J, with 11 bases between. The CDR3 spans 13 residues. Germline V gives CDR1 ENHRY, CDR2 SYGVKD. CDR3 in amino acids: CAIRDSGDTEAFF. The CDR3 nucleotides read TGTGCCATCAGAGATTCAGGGGACACTGAAGCTTTCTTT.

This chain uses TRBV6-5 with TRBJ2-7; D gene unclear. Trimming shortened V by 5 bases and J by 2 bases, and 13 bases separated the two germline ends. The CDR3 extends over 14 amino acids. CDR1 and CDR2 (germline): MNHEY, SVGAGI. The CDR3 reads CASSPDGATYEQYF. CDR3 coding DNA: TGTGCCAGCAGTCCGGACGGAGCTACCTACGAGCAGTACTTC.

The rearrangement uses TRBV10-3 and TRBJ1-1, with 7 positions matching TRBD1. The ends lost 2 bases at V and 4 bases at J; junction bases unmatched: 4. The CDR3 runs 14 residues. The germline CDR1 and CDR2 sequences are ENHRY and SYGVKD. CDR3 nucleotides: TGTGCCATCAGTGAGACCAACAGGGGCACTGAAGCTTTCTTT. Its translation: CAISETNRGTEAFF.

V and J are TRBV28 and TRBJ2-6, with a possible D match to TRBD2 (5 bases). Germline-derived CDR1 and CDR2 are MDHEN and SYDVKM. The CDR3 extends over 16 amino acids. The ends were cut back, 2 bases at V and 0 bases at J, with 8 bases in the middle. The CDR3 nucleotides are TGTGCCAGCAGTTTACCGGGGTACTCTGGGGCCAACGTCCTGACTTTC. Its translation is CASSLPGYSGANVLTF.

The CDR3 nucleotides read TGCAGTGCTGCACGGGAATCAATCTACAATGAGCAGTTCTTC. Protein: CSAARESIYNEQFF. This sequence joins TRBV20-1 and TRBJ2-1, with D possibly TRBD2 on 5 matching bases. Per the germline V gene, CDR1 is DFQATT and CDR2 is SNEGSKA (reference sequence). V lost 5 bases, J lost 3 bases, and 14 bases lay in between. The CDR3 is 14 amino acids.

The V gene is TRBV7-8, the J gene TRBJ2-7; maybe TRBD1 (5 bases). The DNA end favors TRBJ2-5, so the J call may be wrong. The CDR3 is 15 amino acids. Germline V CDR1 and CDR2: SGHVS, FQNEAQ. CDR3 sequence: CASSLWAGFSETQYF. Written as DNA, the CDR3 is TGTGCCAGCAGTCTCTGGGCAGGGTTTAGTGAGACCCAGTACTTC.

This clonotype was counted between two and nine times. The V gene is TRBV20-1, the J gene TRBJ2-4; 15 nucleotides agree with TRBD2. Germline CDR1 DFQATT, CDR2 SNEGSKA (reference sequence). This CDR3 region has 17 residues. The V and J ends lost 5 bases and 0 bases, in that order; junction bases with no gene match: 5. CDR3 amino acids: CSAAGTSGGIAKNIQYF. The CDR3 bases are TGCAGTGCTGCCGGGACTAGCGGGGGGATAGCCAAAAACATTCAGTACTTC.

The gene calls are TRBV3-1 and TRBJ1-6; TRBD1 agrees at 7 bases. Trimming removed 1 base from V and 5 bases from J; junction bases left unmatched: 8. The CDR3 is 17 amino acids. CDR1 LGHDT and CDR2 YNNKEL come from the germline V gene (reference sequence). The CDR3 DNA reads as TGTGCCAGCAGCCAAGGACCCGGGACAGAAGATAATTCACCCCTCCACTTT. Translated, it gives CASSQGPGTEDNSPLHF.